Sequencing of this T cell receptor (beta chain) was carried out in a study of spatial heterogeneity in lung cancer. Background on the study: Each distinct TCR and UMI combination averaged more than ten appearances in raw reads. Broader study findings: Circulating ubiquitous expanded tumor TCRs were observed more frequently at resection than at follow-up.

This clonotype was seen more than once but under ten times. Antigen unknown. Time point of the sample: sample taken at primary tumor resection. Tumor, nontumor lung or frozen PBMC supplied whole RNA, sequenced without sorting. Each TCR cDNA molecule carried a unique molecular identifier. TCRdb reanalysed the 5' RACE reads using MiXCR and keeps one entry per CDR3 protein. The sample holds more than 85,000 distinct CDR3 sequences, roughly 10% seen once. The V gene's germline CDR1 is DFQATT and CDR2 SNEGSKA (reference sequence). This CDR3 region has 11 residues. Deletions cut 4 bases from V and 13 bases from J, with 17 bases between.

The clonotype comes from a male donor with early-stage non-small cell lung cancer. The specimen was PBMCs, collected at surgery. The chain is built from TRBV20-1 and TRBJ2-7; unclear D gene. The CDR3 region has the DNA TGCAGTGCTACTACGATCACCTCCAACTACTTC. Translating gives CSATTITSNYF.